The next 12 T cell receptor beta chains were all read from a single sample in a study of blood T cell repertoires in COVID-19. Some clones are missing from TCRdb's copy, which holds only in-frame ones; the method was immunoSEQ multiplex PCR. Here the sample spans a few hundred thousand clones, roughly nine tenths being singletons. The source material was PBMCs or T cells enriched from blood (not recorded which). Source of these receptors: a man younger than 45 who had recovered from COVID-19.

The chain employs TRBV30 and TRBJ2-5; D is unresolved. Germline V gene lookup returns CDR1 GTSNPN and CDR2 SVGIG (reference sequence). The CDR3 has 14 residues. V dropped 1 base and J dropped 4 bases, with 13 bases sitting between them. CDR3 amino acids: CAWSDGRFAETQYF. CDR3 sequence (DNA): TGTGCCTGGAGTGATGGCAGGTTTGCAGAGACCCAGTACTTC.

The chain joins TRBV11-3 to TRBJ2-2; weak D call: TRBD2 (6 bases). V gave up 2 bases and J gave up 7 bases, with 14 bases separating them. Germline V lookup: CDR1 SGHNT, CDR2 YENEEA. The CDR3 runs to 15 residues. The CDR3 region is CASSLSGTLGGELFF. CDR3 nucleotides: TGTGCCAGCAGCTTATCCGGGACTCTCGGCGGGGAGCTGTTTTTT.

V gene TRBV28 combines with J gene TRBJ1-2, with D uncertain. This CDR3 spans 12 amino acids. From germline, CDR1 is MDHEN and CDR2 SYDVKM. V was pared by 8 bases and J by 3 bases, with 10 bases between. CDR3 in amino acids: CASAVGDYGYTF. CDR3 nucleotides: TGTGCCAGCGCCGTCGGGGACTATGGCTACACCTTC.

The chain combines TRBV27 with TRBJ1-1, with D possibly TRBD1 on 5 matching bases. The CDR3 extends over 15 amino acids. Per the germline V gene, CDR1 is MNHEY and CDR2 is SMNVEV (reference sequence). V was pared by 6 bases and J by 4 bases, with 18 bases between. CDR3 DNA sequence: TGTGCCAGCAGAGAGATGGGGCGCGGTCCCACTGAAGCTTTCTTT. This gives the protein CASREMGRGPTEAFF.

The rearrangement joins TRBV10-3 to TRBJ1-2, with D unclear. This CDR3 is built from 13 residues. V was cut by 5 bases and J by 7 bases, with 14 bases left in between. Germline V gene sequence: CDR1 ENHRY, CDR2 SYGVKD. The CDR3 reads CAISYLGQAGYTF. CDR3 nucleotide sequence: TGTGCCATCAGTTACCTCGGCCAGGCTGGCTACACCTTC.

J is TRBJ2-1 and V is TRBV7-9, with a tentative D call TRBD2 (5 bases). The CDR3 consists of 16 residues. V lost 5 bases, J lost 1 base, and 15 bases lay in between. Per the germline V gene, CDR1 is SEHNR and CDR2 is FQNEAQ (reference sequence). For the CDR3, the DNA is TGTGCCAGCAGCCCCTCCCGGGTAGCGTCCTACAATGAGCAGTTCTTC. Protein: CASSPSRVASYNEQFF.

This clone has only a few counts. Here the CDR3 reads CASSREAGRAGDTQYF. DNA for the CDR3: TGTGCCAGCAGTCGAGAAGCGGGGCGTGCGGGAGATACGCAGTATTTT. The genes are TRBV7-9 and TRBJ2-3; 7 nucleotides match TRBD2. V shed 6 bases, J shed 5 bases, and the junction held 14 bases outside the gene matches. Germline V gene lookup returns CDR1 SEHNR and CDR2 FQNEAQ (reference sequence). This CDR3 region has 16 residues.

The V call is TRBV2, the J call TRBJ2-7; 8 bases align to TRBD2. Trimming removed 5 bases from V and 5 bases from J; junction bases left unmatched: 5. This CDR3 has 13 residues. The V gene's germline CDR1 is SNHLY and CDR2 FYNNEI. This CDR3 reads CASSSGSRNEQYF. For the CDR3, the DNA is TGTGCCAGCAGTAGCGGGAGTCGGAACGAGCAGTACTTC.

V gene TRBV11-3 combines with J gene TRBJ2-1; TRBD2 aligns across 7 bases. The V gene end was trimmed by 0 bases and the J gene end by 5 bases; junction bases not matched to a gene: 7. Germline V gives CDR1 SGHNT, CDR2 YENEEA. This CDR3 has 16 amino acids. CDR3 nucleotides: TGTGCCAGCAGCTTAGAGGCTAGCGGAGGGGACAATGAGCAGTTCTTC. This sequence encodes CASSLEASGGDNEQFF.

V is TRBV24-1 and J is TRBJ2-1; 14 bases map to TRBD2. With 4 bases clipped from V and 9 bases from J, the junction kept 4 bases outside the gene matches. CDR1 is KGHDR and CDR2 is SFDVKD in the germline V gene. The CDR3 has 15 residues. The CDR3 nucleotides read TGTGCCACCAGTGAACCGGGACTAGCGGGAGTTGAGCAGTTCTTC. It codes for CATSEPGLAGVEQFF.

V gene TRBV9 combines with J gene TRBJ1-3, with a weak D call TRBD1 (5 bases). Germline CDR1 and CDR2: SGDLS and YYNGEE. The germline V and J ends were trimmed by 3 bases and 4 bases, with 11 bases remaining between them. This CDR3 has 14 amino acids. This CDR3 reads CASSGGAKGNTIYF. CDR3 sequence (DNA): TGTGCCAGCAGCGGGGGCGCGAAAGGAAACACCATATATTTT.

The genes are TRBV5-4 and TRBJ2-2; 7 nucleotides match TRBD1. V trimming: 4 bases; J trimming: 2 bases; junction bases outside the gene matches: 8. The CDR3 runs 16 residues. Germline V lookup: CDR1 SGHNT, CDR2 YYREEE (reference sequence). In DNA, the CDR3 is TGTGCCAGCAGCCCGGTGGGGACAGTTAACACCGGGGAGCTGTTTTTT. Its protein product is CASSPVGTVNTGELFF. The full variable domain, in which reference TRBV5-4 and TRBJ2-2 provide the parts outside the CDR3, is ETGVTQSPTHLIKTRGQQVTLRCSSQSGHNTVSWYQQALGQGPQFIFQYYREEENGRGNFPPRFSGLQFPNYSSELNVNALELDDSALYLCASSPVGTVNTGELFFGEGSRLTVL.